The entry that follows covers one T cell receptor beta chain sequence. Antigen: not known. The record originates from a study of vaccination effects on CD4 cells after COVID-19. Study results and caveats: Marked clonal contraction was seen in infection- and vaccine-induced clones late after vaccination.

Method: immunoSEQ multiplex PCR; TCRdb's copy keeps in-frame clones and lacks some. The sample lists some 24,000 clones, approximately 79% occurring once. The germline V and J ends were trimmed by 7 bases and 2 bases, with 14 bases remaining between them. CDR1 is LNHDA and CDR2 is SQIVND in the germline V gene (reference sequence). The CDR3 is 15 amino acids. CD4+ T cells specific for antigen were expanded with viral peptide pools by the ViraFEST assay before sequencing. The culture ran for 10 days before CD4+ T cells were isolated. The person had PCR-confirmed SARS-CoV-2 infection between March and December 2020. Half-medium replacement with IL-2 medium occurred on days 3 and 7.

The V gene is TRBV19, the J gene TRBJ2-2; D is tentatively TRBD1 or TRBD2 (5 bases each). The material sequenced was CD4+ T cells from PBMCs cultured with SARS-CoV-2 spike peptides, taken before COVID-19 vaccination. The receptor was derived from a human donor who had a prior SARS-CoV-2 infection. The DNA for the CDR3 is TGTGCCAGTACAAAGGGACCTAGAAACACCGGGGAGCTGTTTTTT. Its protein product is CASTKGPRNTGELFF.